The 3 T cell receptor beta chains in this list originate from one sample, sequenced in a study of cytomegalovirus exposure and HLA in healthy donors. The PCR contained 60 Vbeta and 13 Jbeta primers. The repertoire was sequenced with immunoSEQ multiplex PCR; TCRdb's copy has only in-frame clones and lacks some. Among 99,000 or so clones listed, around 75% were seen once. The sample was PBMCs. These receptors all come from a man aged 35-49 years in good health and CMV-seronegative.

In the case of this clone: In the same sample, other DNA sequences code for this CDR3. This chain links TRBV7-2 with TRBJ1-1; D call uncertain. Germline V lookup: CDR1 SGHTA, CDR2 FQGNSA. There are 13 residues in the CDR3. Deletions cut 5 bases from V and 0 bases from J, with 7 bases between. This CDR3 reads CASSPYLNTEAFF. The DNA for the CDR3 is TGTGCCAGCAGCCCCTACTTGAACACTGAAGCTTTCTTT.

This clone was seen a few times. This chain uses TRBV6-6 with TRBJ2-2; TRBD1 agrees at 7 bases. With V trimmed by 6 bases and J by 3 bases, 4 bases remained unmatched. The germline V gene has CDR1 MNHNY and CDR2 SVGAGI (reference sequence). CDR3 size: 14 residues. For the CDR3, the DNA is TGTGCCAGCAGAACAGGGGTGGACACCGGGGAGCTGTTTTTT. Encoded protein: CASRTGVDTGELFF.

V gene TRBV7-3 combines with J gene TRBJ2-2; possibly TRBD1 for D (6 bases). V lost 5 bases and J lost 3, with 10 bases in between. The CDR3 has 14 amino acids. Per germline, CDR1 SGHTA and CDR2 FQGTGA. DNA for the CDR3: TGTGCCAGCAGCACAGGACAGCACACCGGGGAGCTGTTTTTT. Residues: CASSTGQHTGELFF.